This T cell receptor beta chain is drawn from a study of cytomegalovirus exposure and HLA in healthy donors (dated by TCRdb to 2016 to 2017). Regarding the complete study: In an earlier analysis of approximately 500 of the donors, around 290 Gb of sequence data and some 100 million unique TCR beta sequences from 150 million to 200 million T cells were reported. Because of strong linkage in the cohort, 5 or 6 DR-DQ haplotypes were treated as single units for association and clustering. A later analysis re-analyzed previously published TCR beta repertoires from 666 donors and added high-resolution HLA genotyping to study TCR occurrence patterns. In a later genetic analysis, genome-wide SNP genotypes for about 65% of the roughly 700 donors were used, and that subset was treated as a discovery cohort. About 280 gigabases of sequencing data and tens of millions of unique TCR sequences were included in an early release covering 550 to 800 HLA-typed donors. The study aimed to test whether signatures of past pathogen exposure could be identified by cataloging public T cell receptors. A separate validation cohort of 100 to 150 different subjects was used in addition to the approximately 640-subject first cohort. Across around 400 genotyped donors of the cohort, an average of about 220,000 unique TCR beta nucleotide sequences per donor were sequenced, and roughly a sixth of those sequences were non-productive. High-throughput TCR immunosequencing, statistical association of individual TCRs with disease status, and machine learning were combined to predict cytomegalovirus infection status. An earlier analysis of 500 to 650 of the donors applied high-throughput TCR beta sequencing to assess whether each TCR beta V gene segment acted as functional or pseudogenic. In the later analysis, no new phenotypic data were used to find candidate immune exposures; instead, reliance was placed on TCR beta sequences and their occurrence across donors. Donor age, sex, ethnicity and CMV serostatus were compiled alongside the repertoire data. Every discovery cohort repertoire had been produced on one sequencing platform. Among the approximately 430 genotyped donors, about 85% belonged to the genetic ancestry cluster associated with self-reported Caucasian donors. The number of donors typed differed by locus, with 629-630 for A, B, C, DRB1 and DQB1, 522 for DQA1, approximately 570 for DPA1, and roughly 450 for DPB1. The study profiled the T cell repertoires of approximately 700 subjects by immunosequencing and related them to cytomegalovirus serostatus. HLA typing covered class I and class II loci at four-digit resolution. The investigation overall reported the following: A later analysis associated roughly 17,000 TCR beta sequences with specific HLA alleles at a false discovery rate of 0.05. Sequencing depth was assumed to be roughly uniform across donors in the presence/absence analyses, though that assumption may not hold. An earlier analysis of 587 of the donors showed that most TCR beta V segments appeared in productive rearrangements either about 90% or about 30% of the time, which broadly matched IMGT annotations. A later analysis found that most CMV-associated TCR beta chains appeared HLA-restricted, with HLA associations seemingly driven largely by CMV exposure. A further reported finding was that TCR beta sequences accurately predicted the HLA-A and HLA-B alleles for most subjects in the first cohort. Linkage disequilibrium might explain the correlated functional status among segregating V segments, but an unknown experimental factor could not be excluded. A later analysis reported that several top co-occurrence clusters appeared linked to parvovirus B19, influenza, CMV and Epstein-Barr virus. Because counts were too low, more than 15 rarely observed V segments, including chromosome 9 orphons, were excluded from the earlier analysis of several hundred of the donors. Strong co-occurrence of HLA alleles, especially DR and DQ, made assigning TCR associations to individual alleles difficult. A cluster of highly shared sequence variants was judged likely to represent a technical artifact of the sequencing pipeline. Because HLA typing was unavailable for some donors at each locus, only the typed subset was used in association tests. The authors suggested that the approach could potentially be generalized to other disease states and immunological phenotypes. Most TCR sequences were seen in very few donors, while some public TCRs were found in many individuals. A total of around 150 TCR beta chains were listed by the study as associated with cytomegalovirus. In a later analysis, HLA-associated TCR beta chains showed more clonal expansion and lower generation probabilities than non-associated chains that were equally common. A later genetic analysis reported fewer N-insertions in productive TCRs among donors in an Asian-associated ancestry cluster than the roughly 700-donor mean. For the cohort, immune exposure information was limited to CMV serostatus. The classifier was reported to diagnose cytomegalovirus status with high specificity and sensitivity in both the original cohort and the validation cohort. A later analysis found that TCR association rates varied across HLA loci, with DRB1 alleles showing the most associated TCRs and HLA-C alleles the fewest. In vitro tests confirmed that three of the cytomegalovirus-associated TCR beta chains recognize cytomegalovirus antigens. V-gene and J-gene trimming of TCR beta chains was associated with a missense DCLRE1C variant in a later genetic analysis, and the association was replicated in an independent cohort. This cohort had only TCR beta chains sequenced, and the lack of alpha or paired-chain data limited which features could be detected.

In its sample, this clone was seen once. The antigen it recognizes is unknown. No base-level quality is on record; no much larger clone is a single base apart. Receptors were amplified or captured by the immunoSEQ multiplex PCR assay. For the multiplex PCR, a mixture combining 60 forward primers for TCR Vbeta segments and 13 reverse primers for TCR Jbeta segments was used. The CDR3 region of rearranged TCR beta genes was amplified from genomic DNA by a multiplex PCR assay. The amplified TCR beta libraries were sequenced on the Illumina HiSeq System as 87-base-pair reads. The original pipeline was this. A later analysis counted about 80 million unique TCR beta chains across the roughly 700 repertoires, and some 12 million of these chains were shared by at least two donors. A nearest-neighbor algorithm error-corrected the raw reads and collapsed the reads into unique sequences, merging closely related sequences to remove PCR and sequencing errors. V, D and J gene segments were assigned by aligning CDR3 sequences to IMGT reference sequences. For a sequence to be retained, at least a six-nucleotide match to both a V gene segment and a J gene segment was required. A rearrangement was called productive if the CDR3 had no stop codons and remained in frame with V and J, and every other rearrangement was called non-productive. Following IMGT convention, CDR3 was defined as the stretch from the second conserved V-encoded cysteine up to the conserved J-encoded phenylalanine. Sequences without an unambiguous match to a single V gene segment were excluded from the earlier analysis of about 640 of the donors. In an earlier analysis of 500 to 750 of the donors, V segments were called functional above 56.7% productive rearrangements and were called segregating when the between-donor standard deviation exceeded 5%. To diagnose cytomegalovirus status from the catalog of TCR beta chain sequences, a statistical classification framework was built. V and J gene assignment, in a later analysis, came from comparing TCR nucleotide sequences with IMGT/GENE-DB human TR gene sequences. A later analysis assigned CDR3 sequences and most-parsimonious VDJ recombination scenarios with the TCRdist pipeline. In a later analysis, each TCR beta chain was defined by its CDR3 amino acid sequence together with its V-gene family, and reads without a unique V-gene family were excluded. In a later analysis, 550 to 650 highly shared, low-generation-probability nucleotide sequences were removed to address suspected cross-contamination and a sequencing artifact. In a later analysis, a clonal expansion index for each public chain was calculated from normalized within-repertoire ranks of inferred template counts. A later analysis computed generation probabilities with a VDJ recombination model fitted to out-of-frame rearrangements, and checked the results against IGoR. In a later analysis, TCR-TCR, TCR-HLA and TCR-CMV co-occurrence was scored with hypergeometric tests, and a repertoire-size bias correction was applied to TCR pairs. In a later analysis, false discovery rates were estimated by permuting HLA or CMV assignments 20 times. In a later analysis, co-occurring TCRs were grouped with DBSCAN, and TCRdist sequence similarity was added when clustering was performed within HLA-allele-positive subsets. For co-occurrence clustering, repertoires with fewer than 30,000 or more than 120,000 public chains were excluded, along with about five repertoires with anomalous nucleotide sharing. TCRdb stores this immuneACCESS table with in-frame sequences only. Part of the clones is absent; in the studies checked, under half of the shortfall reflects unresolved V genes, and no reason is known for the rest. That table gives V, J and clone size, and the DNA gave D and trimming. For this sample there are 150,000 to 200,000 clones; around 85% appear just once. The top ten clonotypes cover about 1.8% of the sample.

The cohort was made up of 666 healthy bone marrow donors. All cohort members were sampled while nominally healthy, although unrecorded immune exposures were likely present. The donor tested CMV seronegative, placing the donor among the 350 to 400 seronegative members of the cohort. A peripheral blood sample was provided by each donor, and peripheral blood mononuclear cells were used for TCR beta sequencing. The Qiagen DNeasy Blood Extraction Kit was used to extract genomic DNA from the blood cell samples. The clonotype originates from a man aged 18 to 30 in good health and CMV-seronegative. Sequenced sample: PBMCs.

The CDR3 reads CASSITGEETQYF. Here is the DNA: TGTGCCAGCAGCATAACAGGTGAAGAGACCCAGTACTTC. This chain is built from TRBV7-9 and TRBJ2-5; the best D guess is TRBD1, with 5 bases matching. V is reduced by 5 bases and J by 3 bases, leaving a spacing of 10 bases between them. From the cysteine up to the phenylalanine, the CDR3 has a length of 13 residues. This entry keeps only the CDR3 DNA: 39 bases, framed from base 1. Reading the germline V gene (reference sequence) gives CDR1 SEHNR and CDR2 FQNEAQ.